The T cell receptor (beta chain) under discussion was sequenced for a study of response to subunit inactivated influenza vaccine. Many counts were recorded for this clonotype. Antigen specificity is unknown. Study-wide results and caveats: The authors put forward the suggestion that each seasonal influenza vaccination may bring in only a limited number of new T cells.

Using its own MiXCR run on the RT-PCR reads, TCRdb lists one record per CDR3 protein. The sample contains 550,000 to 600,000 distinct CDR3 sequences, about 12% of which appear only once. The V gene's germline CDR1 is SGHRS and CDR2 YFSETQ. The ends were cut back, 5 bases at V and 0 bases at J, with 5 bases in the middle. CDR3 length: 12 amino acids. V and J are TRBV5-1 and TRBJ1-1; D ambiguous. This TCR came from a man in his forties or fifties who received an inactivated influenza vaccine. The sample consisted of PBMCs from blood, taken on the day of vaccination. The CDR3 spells CASRALNTEAFF. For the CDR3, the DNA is TGCGCCAGCAGGGCCTTGAACACTGAAGCTTTCTTT.